This TCR beta chain is from a study of cytomegalovirus exposure and HLA in healthy donors. This clone was seen just once. A multiplex PCR was run with 60 Vbeta primers and 13 Jbeta primers. Assay used: immunoSEQ multiplex PCR; TCRdb lists only in-frame clones, some missing. The data contain roughly 140,000 clones, around 60% of them singletons. Germline V CDR1 and CDR2: MGHRA, YSYEKL. This CDR3 is 13 amino acids long. The ends lost 5 bases at V and 7 bases at J; junction bases unmatched: 7. The sequence derives from a woman aged 55-75 years in good health and CMV-seropositive. The rearrangement joins TRBV4-1 to TRBJ1-2, with 7 bases aligning to TRBD1. The sequencing sample was made of PBMCs. The CDR3 DNA sequence: TGCGCCAGCAGCACACTCGACAGGGCTGGCTACACCTTC. Amino acids: CASSTLDRAGYTF.